A single TCR beta chain is shown here with its context. Its antigen remains unidentified. Treatment indicated: oral pan-JAK inhibitor, 5-10 mg twice daily. Alopecia areata patients had lesional scalp punch biopsies and peripheral blood taken from them. This specimen comes from a study of CD8+ T cells in alopecia areata. On the study more broadly: It was oral tofacitinib, at 5 to 10 mg twice daily, that treated patients received. Notes on the study in general: Clonality was higher in lesional than normal scalp, especially in alopecia totalis/universalis. Only a single nonresponder existed, so baseline CD8+ expansion links stay unclear.

cDNA serving as the sequencing template came from extracted, reverse transcribed RNA. Here immunoSEQ multiplex PCR was the method, and the copy in TCRdb shows in-frame clones only, minus some. Of 3,000 to 4,500 clones listed, around 68% are singletons. The material was skin, obtained at week 24, from a patient treated with tofacitinib. The receptor was isolated from a human donor with alopecia areata.

The CDR3: CASSWTGDFHGYTF. In DNA, the CDR3 is TGTGCCAGCAGCTGGACAGGGGATTTTCATGGCTACACCTTC. The rearrangement uses TRBV7-8 and TRBJ1-2; the match to TRBD1 covers 9 bases. With V trimmed by 4 bases and J by 6 bases, 6 bases remained unmatched. The CDR3 totals 14 residues. Germline V gene lookup returns CDR1 SGHVS and CDR2 FQNEAQ.